Following are 29 T cell receptor beta chains from one sample sequenced in a study of early T cells in non-severe SARS-CoV-2 infection. TCRdb redid the calling of the 5' RACE reads with MiXCR, one entry per CDR3 protein. This table holds roughly 97,000 distinct CDR3 sequences, 9.5% to 11% found once. The material sequenced was whole blood, taken at baseline. These receptors all come from an adult who was a healthcare worker with PCR-confirmed SARS-CoV-2 infection or an uninfected control (not recorded which).

The CDR3 region is CSAPGQPLSYNSPLHF. For the CDR3, the DNA is TGCAGTGCTCCCGGACAGCCATTATCCTATAATTCACCCCTCCACTTT. The V call is TRBV20-1, the J call TRBJ1-6; a possible D gene is TRBD1 (6 bases). The germline V and J ends were trimmed by 5 bases and 1 base, with 15 bases remaining between them. This CDR3 is 16 amino acids long. CDR1 and CDR2 (germline): DFQATT, SNEGSKA (reference sequence).

A remark on this clonotype: One end of the junction is discordant with germline, which a read error may explain. The chain carries TRBV30 and TRBJ1-2; maybe TRBD1 (6 bases). The CDR3 extends over 13 amino acids. CDR1 and CDR2 (germline): GTSNPN, SVGIG (reference sequence). The CDR3 here is CGWRLQGHYGYTF. CDR3 DNA sequence: TGTGGCTGGAGGTTACAGGGACACTATGGCTACACCTTC.

This clonotype was detected many times. The chain joins TRBV3-1 to TRBJ1-1; the D gene is possibly TRBD1 (5 bases). CDR3 length: 15 amino acids. V was shortened by 1 base and J by 1 base, with 10 bases between the two germline ends. Germline V lookup: CDR1 LGHDT, CDR2 YNNKEL (reference sequence). CDR3 nucleotide sequence: TGTGCCAGCAGCCAAGTATTTACAGGGAACACTGAAGCTTTCTTT. The encoded protein is CASSQVFTGNTEAFF.

The V gene is TRBV5-6, the J gene TRBJ2-3; D is undetermined. This CDR3 region has 14 residues. Trimming left V 0 bases short and J 0 bases short, with 5 bases between. Germline lookup yields CDR1 SGHDT and CDR2 YYEEEE. CDR3 region: CASSLVGSTDTQYF. The CDR3 DNA is TGTGCCAGCAGCTTGGTTGGCAGCACAGATACGCAGTATTTT.

This clonotype was picked up a small number of times. The chain uses TRBV29-1 and TRBJ1-1; tentatively, D is TRBD1 (5 bases). This CDR3 comprises 14 residues. Germline CDR1 and CDR2: SQVTM and ANQGSEA. Trimming shortened V by 1 base and J by 4 bases, and 13 bases separated the two germline ends. The CDR3 sequence: CSVEVAGGGTEAFF. The CDR3 nucleotides read TGCAGCGTTGAAGTAGCTGGGGGGGGCACTGAAGCTTTCTTT.

In its sample, this clonotype was seen a few times. V gene TRBV19 combines with J gene TRBJ2-5, with 12 bases identical to TRBD2. Germline V gene sequence: CDR1 LNHDA, CDR2 SQIVND (reference sequence). V lost 3 bases and J lost 1; bases outside the gene matches: 9. This CDR3 has 18 amino acids. As DNA, the CDR3 is TGTGCCAGTAGTATCTCTAAACTAGCGGGAGGCCTCCAAGAGACCCAGTACTTC. This gives the protein CASSISKLAGGLQETQYF.

This clonotype was picked up many times. This chain uses TRBV12-3 or TRBV12-4 with TRBJ1-5, with TRBD1 matching over 7 bases. The ends lost 6 bases at V and 1 base at J; junction bases unmatched: 3. The CDR3 has 14 amino acids. As DNA, the CDR3 is TGTGCCAGCAGCCGGGGACAGAGCAATCAGCCCCAGCATTTT. Translated, it gives CASSRGQSNQPQHF.

This clonotype was detected many times. V usage is TRBV19 and J usage is TRBJ1-6; 7 bases align to TRBD1. Germline values: CDR1 LNHDA, CDR2 SQIVND (reference sequence). Trimming took 5 bases from V and 10 from J; bases not matched to a gene: 14. This CDR3 comprises 16 residues. The CDR3 DNA reads TGTGCCAGTAGTTCAAGCCCGACAGGGCATGGATCACCCCTCCACTTT. This translates into CASSSSPTGHGSPLHF.

The chain has TRBV14 and TRBJ1-1, with unresolved D. The V gene lost 0 bases and the J gene lost 0 bases, with 8 bases spanning the gap. CDR1 and CDR2 (germline): SGHDN, FVKESK. The CDR3 loop spans 15 amino acids. The CDR3 nucleotides read TGTGCCAGCAGCCAAGACAGATGGATGAACACTGAAGCTTTCTTT. It translates to CASSQDRWMNTEAFF.

The chain has TRBV7-9 and TRBJ2-1; either TRBD1 or TRBD2 may supply D (5 bases each). The V gene lost 3 bases and the J gene lost 3 bases, with 9 bases spanning the gap. The CDR3 loop spans 14 amino acids. Germline V gives CDR1 SEHNR, CDR2 FQNEAQ (reference sequence). This chain's CDR3 is CASSFGTDYNEQFF. In DNA form, the CDR3 reads TGTGCCAGCAGCTTTGGGACGGACTACAATGAGCAGTTCTTC.

In its sample, this clonotype was seen many times. The chain has TRBV12-3 or TRBV12-4 and TRBJ2-1; 10 nucleotides align to TRBD1. V lost 5 bases, J lost 7 bases, and 8 bases stayed unmatched. The CDR3 length is 15 residues. The CDR3 bases are TGTGCCAGCAGTCTACCGGGACAGGGGTGGAATGAGCAGTTCTTC. Its translation is CASSLPGQGWNEQFF.

This chain joins TRBV7-9 and TRBJ1-3; D gene ambiguous. The CDR3 runs to 17 residues. Germline-derived CDR1 and CDR2 are SEHNR and FQNEAQ (reference sequence). V was clipped by 5 bases and J by 0 bases, with 17 bases between them. The CDR3 DNA follows: TGTGCCAGCAGCGCCATCTCGGCCGCGGCCTCTGGAAACACCATATATTTT. Protein sequence: CASSAISAAASGNTIYF.

This clonotype appeared a few times. V and J are TRBV29-1 and TRBJ1-2, with D unclear. The V and J ends lost 5 bases and 5 bases respectively, with 15 bases between them. Germline assignment: CDR1 SQVTM and CDR2 ANQGSEA. The length of the CDR3 is 13 residues. The CDR3 sequence: CSVSQRVTYGYTF. For the CDR3, the DNA is TGCAGCGTTTCCCAGCGGGTCACTTATGGCTACACCTTC.

This clonotype was observed at least ten times. The chain is built from TRBV18 and TRBJ1-2; TRBD1 agrees at 10 bases. The CDR3 sequence is 15 residues long. Germline V lookup: CDR1 KGHSH, CDR2 LQKENI. J gave up 3 bases and V 6 bases, and 7 bases lay outside the gene matches. The CDR3 protein is CASSRDRGQDYGYTF. The CDR3 DNA sequence: TGTGCCAGCTCGCGAGACAGGGGGCAGGACTATGGCTACACCTTC.

The chain recombines TRBV5-6 with TRBJ2-3, with 7 bases that match TRBD1. The trim removed 6 bases at V and 0 bases at J, leaving 10 bases unmatched. Germline CDR1 reads SGHDT; CDR2 reads YYEEEE. This CDR3 has 16 residues. The DNA of the CDR3 is TGTGCCAGCATCTCCAGGGGGTTGTCTAGCACAGATACGCAGTATTTT. This gives the protein CASISRGLSSTDTQYF.

This clonotype was counted many times. This chain connects TRBV9 to TRBJ2-7; no reliable D call. The CDR3 totals 15 residues. Germline V gene data show CDR1 as SGDLS and CDR2 as YYNGEE. The V and J ends lost 0 bases and 0 bases respectively, with 10 bases between them. The CDR3 bases are TGTGCCAGCAGCGTAGGGAGCGCTAACTCCTACGAGCAGTACTTC. Translation gives CASSVGSANSYEQYF.

This clonotype has a count of ten or more. The rearrangement links TRBV6-1 to TRBJ1-2; no firm D call. There are 15 residues in the CDR3. Trimming stripped 11 bases from V and 1 base from J, with 20 bases between. CDR1 MNHNS and CDR2 SASEGT come from the germline V gene. The CDR3 sequence is CASRGGPNSNYGYTF. CDR3 in DNA: TGTGCCTCACGAGGCGGACCCAACAGTAACTATGGCTACACCTTC.

This clonotype was observed at least ten times. The gene calls are TRBV7-2 and TRBJ2-7, with no clear D. The V gene lost 3 bases and the J gene lost 2 bases, with 11 bases spanning the gap. The germline V gene encodes CDR1 SGHTA and CDR2 FQGNSA. The CDR3 sequence is 14 residues long. The CDR3 is CASSFQTGTYEQYF. The CDR3 coding sequence is TGTGCCAGCAGCTTTCAGACGGGTACCTACGAGCAGTACTTC.

This sequence joins TRBV6-5 and TRBJ2-6; maybe TRBD1 (5 bases). V dropped 0 bases and J dropped 0 bases, with 12 bases sitting between them. Germline V CDR1 and CDR2: MNHEY, SVGAGI. The CDR3 extends over 18 amino acids. The CDR3 loop is CASSYSKDIFSGANVLTF. CDR3 nucleotides: TGTGCCAGCAGTTACTCGAAGGACATCTTCTCTGGGGCCAACGTCCTGACTTTC.

This clonotype was seen repeatedly, ten times or more. V is TRBV30 and J is TRBJ2-7; the D gene is possibly TRBD1 (5 bases). The V end was cut by 0 bases, the J end by 5 bases, with 8 bases between. Germline-derived CDR1 and CDR2 are GTSNPN and SVGIG (reference sequence). The CDR3 totals 12 residues. The CDR3 spells CAWSVFRDEQYF. As DNA, the CDR3 is TGTGCCTGGAGTGTCTTCAGGGACGAGCAGTACTTC.

Only a few counts were recorded for this clonotype. This sequence joins TRBV20-1 and TRBJ1-1; 8 bases fit TRBD1. Losses at the gene ends were 6 bases for V and 3 bases for J; bases not matched to a gene: 6. Germline values: CDR1 DFQATT, CDR2 SNEGSKA (reference sequence). This CDR3 is built from 13 residues. The CDR3 nucleotides read TGCAGTGCAGACGGACAGGGCGACACTGAAGCTTTCTTT. Translating it yields CSADGQGDTEAFF.

This rearrangement joins TRBV5-1 to TRBJ2-1, with 12 bases fitting TRBD2. The germline gives CDR1 SGHRS, CDR2 YFSETQ. With 7 bases clipped from V and 8 bases from J, the junction kept 7 bases outside the gene matches. The CDR3 is made up of 14 amino acids. The CDR3 nucleotides read TGCGCCAGCGTCGGACTAGCGGGAACCCATGAGCAGTTCTTC. Translation: CASVGLAGTHEQFF.

The table lists this clonotype with many counts. The chain uses TRBV29-1 and TRBJ2-7; D is tentatively TRBD1 or TRBD2 (6 bases each). Germline CDR1 and CDR2: SQVTM and ANQGSEA. Trimming cost V 4 bases and J 2 bases, with 12 bases left between them. The CDR3 is 13 residues long. CDR3 in amino acids: CSVAHGGPYEQYF. The DNA for the CDR3 is TGCAGCGTTGCTCATGGGGGGCCCTACGAGCAGTACTTC.

In its sample, this clonotype was seen many times. The chain couples TRBV6-6 to TRBJ1-1; D is possibly TRBD1 (5 bases). With 5 bases removed from V and 4 bases from J, the gap between germline ends came to 14 bases. The germline V gene has CDR1 MNHNY and CDR2 SVGAGI (reference sequence). The CDR3 runs to 14 residues. The CDR3 is CASSGTSIPTEAFF. The DNA of the CDR3 is TGTGCCAGCAGTGGGACTTCCATCCCCACTGAAGCTTTCTTT.

This clonotype appeared a few times. V usage is TRBV7-2 and J usage is TRBJ1-1; D is perhaps TRBD1 (6 bases). From germline, CDR1 is SGHTA and CDR2 FQGNSA. The CDR3 runs 13 residues. V dropped 4 bases and J dropped 4 bases, with 10 bases sitting between them. The CDR3 DNA reads as TGTGCCAGCAGCTCTACGACAGGCACTGAAGCTTTCTTT. Encoded protein: CASSSTTGTEAFF.

There are a few counts of this clonotype. The rearrangement uses TRBV6-1 and TRBJ2-7; 7 bases line up with TRBD1. The CDR3 has 12 residues. The junction had 5 bases not matched to a gene; V was cut back by 8 bases and J by 4 bases. Per the germline V gene, CDR1 is MNHNS and CDR2 is SASEGT. The CDR3 sequence: CASGNRGYEQYF. CDR3 bases: TGTGCCAGCGGCAACAGGGGATACGAGCAGTACTTC.

V is TRBV6-6 and J is TRBJ2-7, with TRBD1 identical over 10 bases. The germline V gene encodes CDR1 MNHNY and CDR2 SVGAGI (reference sequence). V lost 2 bases and J lost 4; bases outside the gene matches: 5. The CDR3 runs to 15 residues. CDR3 bases: TGTGCCAGCAGTTACGGACAGGGGGGGGATTACGAGCAGTACTTC. Translation gives CASSYGQGGDYEQYF.

The V call is TRBV6-2 or TRBV6-3, the J call TRBJ1-1; D unclear. This CDR3 has 10 amino acids. V was cut by 8 bases and J by 11 bases, with 12 bases left in between. From germline, CDR1 is MNHEY and CDR2 SVGEGT. CDR3 in amino acids: CASGQVWAFF. CDR3 DNA: TGTGCCAGCGGTCAGGTGTGGGCTTTCTTT.

This chain connects TRBV5-1 to TRBJ1-5, with D unclear. Looked up from germline, CDR1 is SGHRS and CDR2 is YFSETQ. This CDR3 contains 15 residues. The V gene lost 3 bases and the J gene lost 3 bases, with 13 bases spanning the gap. The CDR3 protein is CASSSDGRPNQPQHF. CDR3 DNA sequence: TGCGCCAGCAGCTCCGACGGGAGACCCAATCAGCCCCAGCATTTT.